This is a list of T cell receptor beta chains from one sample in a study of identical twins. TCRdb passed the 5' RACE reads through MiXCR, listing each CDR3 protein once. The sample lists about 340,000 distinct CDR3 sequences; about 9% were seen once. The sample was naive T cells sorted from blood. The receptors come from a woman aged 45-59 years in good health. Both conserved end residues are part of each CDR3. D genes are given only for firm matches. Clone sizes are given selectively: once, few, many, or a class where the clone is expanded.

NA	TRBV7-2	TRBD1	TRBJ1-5	TGTGCCAGCAGCTTAGTAACAGGGGAGGGTCAGCCCCAGCATTTT	CASSLVTGEGQPQHF
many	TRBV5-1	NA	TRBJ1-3	TGCGCCAGCAGCTTGGCAGGGGCTGGAAACACCATATATTTT	CASSLAGAGNTIYF
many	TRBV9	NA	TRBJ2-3	TGTGCCAGCAGCGTAGTGCGGCAAGGTGCGAGCGCAGATACGCAGTATTTT	CASSVVRQGASADTQYF
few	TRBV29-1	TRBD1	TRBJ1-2	TGCAGCGTTGGAGACAGGGGCAACTATGGCTACACCTTC	CSVGDRGNYGYTF
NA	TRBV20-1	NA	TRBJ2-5	TGCAGTGGTATGGAATCCGAGACCCAGTACTTC	CSGMESETQYF
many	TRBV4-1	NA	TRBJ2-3	TGCGCCAGCAGCCAAACGGACAGACTTAGCACAGATACGCAGTATTTT	CASSQTDRLSTDTQYF
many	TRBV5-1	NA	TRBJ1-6	TGCGCCAGCAGTCCGTCGGAGAATTCACCCCTCCACTTT	CASSPSENSPLHF
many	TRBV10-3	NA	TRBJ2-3	TGTGCCATCCGGCGGGATCTCACAGATACGCAGTATTTT	CAIRRDLTDTQYF
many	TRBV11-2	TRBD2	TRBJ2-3	TGTGCCAGCAGCTTAGGCGGGACTAGCGATCGTTATACGCAGTATTTT	CASSLGGTSDRYTQYF
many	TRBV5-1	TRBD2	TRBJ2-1	TGCGCCAGCACGCCGACTAGCGGGACACCTGTTGAGCAGTTCTTC	CASTPTSGTPVEQFF
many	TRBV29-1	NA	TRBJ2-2	TGCAGCGCCAAAACCGGGGAGCTGTTTTTT	CSAKTGELFF
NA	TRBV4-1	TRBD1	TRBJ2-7	TGCGCCAGCAGCCAACTTGCGGGACAGGGAGACGAGCAGTACTTC	CASSQLAGQGDEQYF
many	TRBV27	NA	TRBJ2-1	TGTGCCAGCAGTTTAGGACAGCGATACAATGAGCAGTTCTTC	CASSLGQRYNEQFF